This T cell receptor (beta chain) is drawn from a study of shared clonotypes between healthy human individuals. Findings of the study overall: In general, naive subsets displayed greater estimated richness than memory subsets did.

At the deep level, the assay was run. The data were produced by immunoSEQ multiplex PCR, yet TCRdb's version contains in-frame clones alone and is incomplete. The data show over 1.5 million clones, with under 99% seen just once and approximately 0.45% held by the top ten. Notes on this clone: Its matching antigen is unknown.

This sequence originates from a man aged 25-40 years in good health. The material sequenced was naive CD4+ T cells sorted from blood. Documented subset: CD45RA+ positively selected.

The CDR3 protein is CASGGGLPNTGELFF. CDR3 in DNA: TGCGCCAGCGGCGGGGGACTCCCTAACACCGGGGAGCTGTTTTTT. The chain recombines TRBV10-1 with TRBJ2-2; 7 nucleotides line up with TRBD2. The V segment lost 8 bases and the J segment 2 bases; nucleotides outside the gene matches: 8. The CDR3 totals 15 residues. Germline V CDR1 and CDR2: WNHNN, SYGVQD (reference sequence).